This T cell receptor (beta chain) was found in a study of T cells in Graves' hyperthyroidism and ophthalmopathy. RNA transcripts were the template for amplifying TCR beta CDR3 regions. HTBI primers were used for first-round RT-PCR of the TCR CDR3. TCRdb reprocessed the multiplex PCR reads with MiXCR, giving one entry per CDR3 protein. The sample yields 380,000 or so distinct CDR3 sequences, more than 11% seen once. Whole-study findings and limits: Classification by a 13 V-J model distinguished ophthalmopathy from stable hyperthyroidism. Blood also contained most expanded thyroid clonotypes above 0.001.

Stable hyperthyroidism: no ophthalmopathy progression over 18 months of follow-up. This clonotype appeared once. The target antigen is unknown. CDR3 length equals 12 residues. The germline V gene has CDR1 SGDLS and CDR2 YYNGEE. V lost 3 bases and J lost 8, with 10 bases in between. Sequencing was carried out using blood. This TCR derives from a woman in her 30s with Graves' hyperthyroidism. The chain links TRBV9 to TRBJ2-3; the D is unclear. This CDR3 is CASSASSGTQYF. Written as DNA, the CDR3 is TGTGCCAGCAGCGCCTCCAGTGGTACGCAGTATTTT.